Given below is one T cell receptor beta chain in context. The TCR beta library used iRepertoire HTBI primers with Arm-PCR amplification of CDR3. MiXCR, applied by TCRdb to the multiplex PCR reads, yields one record per CDR3 protein. The table includes under 450,000 distinct CDR3 sequences, approximately 10% detected once. The time point is: newly diagnosed GD, antithyroid drugs for less than 3 months. With RNA extracted from PBMCs as input, the TCR library was made. The CDR3 loop spans 18 amino acids. V was pared by 1 base and J by 4 bases, with 13 bases of the junction left unmatched. Germline V gene sequence: CDR1 DFQATT, CDR2 SNEGSKA (reference sequence). The data originate from a study of regulatory T cells in long-lasting Graves disease. The same specimen was also included in a second study, on T cells in Graves' hyperthyroidism and ophthalmopathy. That work adds: The study defined stable Graves' hyperthyroidism as no ophthalmopathy progression within 18 months.

This sequence joins TRBV20-1 and TRBJ2-5; 12 bases are shared with TRBD2. Sample: peripheral blood mononuclear cells (PBMCs), taken at new diagnosis, from a patient treated with antithyroid drugs. This TCR was recovered from a young woman with Graves disease. The CDR3 sequence is CSARALAGGHTRAETQYF. In nucleotides, the CDR3 is TGCAGTGCTAGAGCCCTAGCGGGGGGGCATACTAGAGCAGAGACCCAGTACTTC.